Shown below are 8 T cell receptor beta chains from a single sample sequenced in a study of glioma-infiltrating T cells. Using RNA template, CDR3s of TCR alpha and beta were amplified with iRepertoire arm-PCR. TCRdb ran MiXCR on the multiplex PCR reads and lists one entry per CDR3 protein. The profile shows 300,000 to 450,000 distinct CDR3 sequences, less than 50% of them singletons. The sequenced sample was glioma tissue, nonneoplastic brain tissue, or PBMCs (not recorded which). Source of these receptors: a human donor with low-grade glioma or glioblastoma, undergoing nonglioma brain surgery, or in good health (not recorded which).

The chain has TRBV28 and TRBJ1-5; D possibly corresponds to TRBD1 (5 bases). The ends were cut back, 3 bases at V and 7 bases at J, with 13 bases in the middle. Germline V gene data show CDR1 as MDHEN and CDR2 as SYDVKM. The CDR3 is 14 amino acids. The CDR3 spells CASSFRGVRQPQHF. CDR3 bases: TGTGCCAGCAGTTTTCGAGGGGTGAGGCAGCCCCAGCATTTT.

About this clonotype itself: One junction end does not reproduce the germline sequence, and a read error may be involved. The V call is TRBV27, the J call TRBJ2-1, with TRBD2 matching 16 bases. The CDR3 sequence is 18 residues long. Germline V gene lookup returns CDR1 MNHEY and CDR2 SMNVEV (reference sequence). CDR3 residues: CATSDPGTSGRGYNEQSF. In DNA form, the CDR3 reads TGTGCCACCAGTGATCCCGGGACTAGCGGGAGGGGCTACAATGAGCAGTCCTTC.

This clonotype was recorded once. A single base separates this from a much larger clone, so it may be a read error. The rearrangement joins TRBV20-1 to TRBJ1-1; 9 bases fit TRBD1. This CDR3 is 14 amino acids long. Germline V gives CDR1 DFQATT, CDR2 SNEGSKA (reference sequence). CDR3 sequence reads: CSARNRGHTTGAFF. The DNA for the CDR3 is TGCAGTGCTAGAAACAGGGGGCATACCACTGGAGCTTTCTTT.

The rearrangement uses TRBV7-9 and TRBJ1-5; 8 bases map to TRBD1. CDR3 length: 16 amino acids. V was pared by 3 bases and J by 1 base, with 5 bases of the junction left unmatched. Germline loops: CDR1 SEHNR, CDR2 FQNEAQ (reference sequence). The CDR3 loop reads CASSFSGQGSNQPQHF. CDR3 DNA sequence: TGTGCCAGCAGCTTTTCCGGACAGGGAAGCAATCAGCCCCAGCATTTT.

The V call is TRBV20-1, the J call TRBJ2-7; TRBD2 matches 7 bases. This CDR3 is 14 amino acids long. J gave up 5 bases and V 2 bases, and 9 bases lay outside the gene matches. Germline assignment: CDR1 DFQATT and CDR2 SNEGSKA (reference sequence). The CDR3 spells CSARPSGGRNEQYF. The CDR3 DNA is TGCAGTGCTAGACCCTCTGGCGGGAGAAACGAGCAGTACTTC.

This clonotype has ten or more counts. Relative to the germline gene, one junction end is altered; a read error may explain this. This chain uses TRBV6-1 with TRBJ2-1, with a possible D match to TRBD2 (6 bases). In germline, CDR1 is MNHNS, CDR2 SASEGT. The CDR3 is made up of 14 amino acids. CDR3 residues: CASSREYAHNERFF. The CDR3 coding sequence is TGTGCCAGCAGTCGGGAGTATGCCCACAATGAGCGGTTCTTC.

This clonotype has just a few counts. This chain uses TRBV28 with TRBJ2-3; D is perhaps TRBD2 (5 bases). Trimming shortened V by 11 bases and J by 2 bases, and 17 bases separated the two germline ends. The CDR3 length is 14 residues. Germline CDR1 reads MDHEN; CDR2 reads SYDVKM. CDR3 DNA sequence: TGTGCCTCCCGCCGGAGGACGCTCACAGATACGCAGTATTTT. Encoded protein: CASRRRTLTDTQYF.

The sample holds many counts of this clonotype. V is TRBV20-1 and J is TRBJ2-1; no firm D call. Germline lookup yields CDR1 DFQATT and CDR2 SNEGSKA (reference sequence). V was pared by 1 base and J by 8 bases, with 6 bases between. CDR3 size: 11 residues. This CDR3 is CSARVLYEQFF. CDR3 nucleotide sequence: TGCAGTGCTAGAGTACTCTATGAGCAGTTCTTC.